The sequence of this T cell receptor beta chain was determined in a study of CD8+ T cells in alopecia areata. Notes on the study in general: Clonality was higher in lesional than normal scalp, especially in alopecia totalis/universalis.

Stated treatment: oral pan-JAK inhibitor, 5-10 mg twice daily. Peripheral blood and lesional scalp punch biopsies were taken from alopecia areata patients. The CDR3 length is 17 residues. CDR1 is LGHNT, CDR2 FRNRAP, per germline. V was clipped by 4 bases and J by 0 bases, with 16 bases between them. Details on this clone: No antigen is known for it.

Isolated RNA was reverse transcribed into cDNA used as the sequencing template. Method: immunoSEQ multiplex PCR; TCRdb's copy keeps in-frame clones and lacks some. The sample has roughly 100,000 clones; 70% to 90% are singletons. V is TRBV12-5 and J is TRBJ1-5, with TRBD1 as a possible D gene (5 bases). The sequenced sample was CD8+ T cells sorted from blood, obtained at approximately week 30, from a patient treated with tofacitinib. This TCR was recovered from a human donor with alopecia areata. The CDR3 DNA reads TGTGCTAGTGGTTCAGACAGTTCGGCTTATAGCAATCAGCCCCAGCATTTT. It is translated as CASGSDSSAYSNQPQHF.